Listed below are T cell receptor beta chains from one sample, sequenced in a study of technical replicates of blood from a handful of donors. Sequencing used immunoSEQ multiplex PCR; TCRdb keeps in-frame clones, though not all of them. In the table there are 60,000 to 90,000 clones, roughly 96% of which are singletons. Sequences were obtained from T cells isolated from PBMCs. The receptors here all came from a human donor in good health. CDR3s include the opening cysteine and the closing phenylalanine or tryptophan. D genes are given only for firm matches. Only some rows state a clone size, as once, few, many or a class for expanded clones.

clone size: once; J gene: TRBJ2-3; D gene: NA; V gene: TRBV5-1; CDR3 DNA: TGCGCCAGCAGAGAGGGAGTGGGGACAGATACGCAGTATTTT; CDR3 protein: CASREGVGTDTQYF
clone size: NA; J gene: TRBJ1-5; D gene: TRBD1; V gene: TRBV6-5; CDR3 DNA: TGTGCCAGCCGGACAGGGAATGACAATCAGCCCCAGCATTTT; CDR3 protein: CASRTGNDNQPQHF
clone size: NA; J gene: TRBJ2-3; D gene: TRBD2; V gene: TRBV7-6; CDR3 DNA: TGTGCCAGCAGCTTAGAGGAGACTAGCGGTACGCAGTATTTT; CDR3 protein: CASSLEETSGTQYF
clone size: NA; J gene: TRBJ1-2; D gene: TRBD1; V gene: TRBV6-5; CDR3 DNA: TGTGCCAGCAGTTCCGCCGGGACAGTTCATGGCTACACCTTC; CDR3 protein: CASSSAGTVHGYTF
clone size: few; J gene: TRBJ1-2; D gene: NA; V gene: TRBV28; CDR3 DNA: TGTGCCAGCAGTTTAGCGCAACAGGCGAACTATGGCTACACCTTC; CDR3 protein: CASSLAQQANYGYTF
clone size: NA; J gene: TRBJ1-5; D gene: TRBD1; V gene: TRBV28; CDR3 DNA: TGTGCCAGCAGTCATCTTGGTTACGACAGGGGGCATCAGCCCCAGCATTTT; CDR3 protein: CASSHLGYDRGHQPQHF
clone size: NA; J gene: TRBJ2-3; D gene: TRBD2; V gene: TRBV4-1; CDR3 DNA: TGCGCCAGCAGCCATCCGGGAGGGGAGCCAGATACGCAGTATTTT; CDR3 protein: CASSHPGGEPDTQYF
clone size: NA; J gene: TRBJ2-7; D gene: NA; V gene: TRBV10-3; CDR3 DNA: TGTGCCATCAAAGACACCGGGGTGCCGACGTACGAGCAGTACTTC; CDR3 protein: CAIKDTGVPTYEQYF
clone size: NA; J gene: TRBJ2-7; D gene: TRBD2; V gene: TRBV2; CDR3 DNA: TGTGCCAGCAGGCCCTCGTTACTAGCGGGGAAGACAGGAGGGGCCTACGAGCAGTACTTC; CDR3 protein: CASRPSLLAGKTGGAYEQYF
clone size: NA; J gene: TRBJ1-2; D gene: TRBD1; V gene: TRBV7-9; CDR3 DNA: TGTGCCAGCAGCGTTCGGGACAGGGGGCGCCTCAGAGAGCGCTACACCTTC; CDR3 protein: CASSVRDRGRLRERYTF
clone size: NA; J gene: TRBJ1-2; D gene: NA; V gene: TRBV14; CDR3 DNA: TGTGCCAGCAGCCCGGAGGGATCAGGGTACGGCTACACCTTC; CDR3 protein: CASSPEGSGYGYTF
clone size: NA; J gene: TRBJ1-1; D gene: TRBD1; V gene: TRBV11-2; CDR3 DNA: TGTGCCAGCAGCTTGACAGGGGACCACACTGAAGCTTTCTTT; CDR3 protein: CASSLTGDHTEAFF
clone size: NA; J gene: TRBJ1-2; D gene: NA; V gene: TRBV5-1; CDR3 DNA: TGCGCCAGCAGCTGGGACAATAACTATGGCTACACCTTC; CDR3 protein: CASSWDNNYGYTF
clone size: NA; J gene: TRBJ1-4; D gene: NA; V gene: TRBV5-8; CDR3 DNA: TGTGCCACCCGGGGGGTTGCAACTAATGAAAAACTGTTTTTT; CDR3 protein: CATRGVATNEKLFF
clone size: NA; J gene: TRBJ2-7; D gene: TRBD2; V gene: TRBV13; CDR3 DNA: TGTGCCAGCAGCTTAGGACTAGCGGGATTGGGGGGGGCCTACGAGCAGTACTTC; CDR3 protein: CASSLGLAGLGGAYEQYF
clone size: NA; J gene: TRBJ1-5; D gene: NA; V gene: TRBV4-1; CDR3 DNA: TGCGCCAGCAGCCAAGAAAGGGACAATAATCAGCCCCAGCATTTT; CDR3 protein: CASSQERDNNQPQHF
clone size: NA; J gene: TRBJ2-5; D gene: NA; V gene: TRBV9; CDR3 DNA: TGTGCCAGCAGCGCAAGACTAGCTGCAGGGGCAGAGACCCAGTACTTC; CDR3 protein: CASSARLAAGAETQYF
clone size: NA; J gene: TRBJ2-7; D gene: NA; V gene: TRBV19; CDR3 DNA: TGTGCCAGTAGTATAGGTACCCGGGGCGAGCAGTACTTC; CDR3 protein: CASSIGTRGEQYF
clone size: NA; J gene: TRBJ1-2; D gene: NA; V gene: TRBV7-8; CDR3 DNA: TGTGCCAGCAGCTTCCGGACAGACTTCTATGGCTACACCTTC; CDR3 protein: CASSFRTDFYGYTF
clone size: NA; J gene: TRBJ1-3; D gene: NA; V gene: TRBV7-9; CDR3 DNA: TGTGCCAGCAGCTTTCGGGGTAACTCTGGAAACACCATATATTTT; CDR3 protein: CASSFRGNSGNTIYF
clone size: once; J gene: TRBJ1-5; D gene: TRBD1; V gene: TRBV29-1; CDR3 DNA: TGCAGCGTTCGTGGGACAGGGGAACAGCCCCAGCATTTT; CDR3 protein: CSVRGTGEQPQHF
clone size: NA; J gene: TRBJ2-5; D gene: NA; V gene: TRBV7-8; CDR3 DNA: TGTGCCAGCAGCTTAGGCGCGGGTGCGTTCGAGACCCAGTACTTC; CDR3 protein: CASSLGAGAFETQYF
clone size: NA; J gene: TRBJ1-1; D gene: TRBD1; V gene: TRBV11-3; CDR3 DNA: TGTGCCAGCAGCCAGACAGGGCTCACTGAAGCTTTCTTT; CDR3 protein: CASSQTGLTEAFF
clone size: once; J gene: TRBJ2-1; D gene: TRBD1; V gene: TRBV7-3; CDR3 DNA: TGTGCCAGCAGCCCCGGGACAGGGGACAATGAGCAGTTCTTC; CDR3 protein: CASSPGTGDNEQFF
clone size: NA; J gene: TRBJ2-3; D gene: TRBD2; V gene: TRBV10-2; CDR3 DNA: TGCGCCAGCAGTGAGCCCCAGCGGGAGACAGATACGCAGTATTTT; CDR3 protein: CASSEPQRETDTQYF
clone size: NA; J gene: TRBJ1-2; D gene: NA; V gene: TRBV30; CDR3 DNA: TGTGCCTGGAGTGTACACGGGGGTTACACCTTC; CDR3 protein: CAWSVHGGYTF
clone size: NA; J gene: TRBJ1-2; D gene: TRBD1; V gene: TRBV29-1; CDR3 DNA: TGCAGCTCGTTTCGGGACAGTGGGGGGAACTATGGCTACACCTTC; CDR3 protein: CSSFRDSGGNYGYTF
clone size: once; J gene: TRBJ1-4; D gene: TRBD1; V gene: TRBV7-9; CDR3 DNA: TGTGCCAGCAGCTTAGCCCAGGACAGGGAAAAACTGTTTTTT; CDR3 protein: CASSLAQDREKLFF
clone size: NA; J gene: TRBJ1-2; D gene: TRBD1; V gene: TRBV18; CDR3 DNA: TGTGCCAGCTCACCGGGACAGAACTATGGCTACACCTTC; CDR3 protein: CASSPGQNYGYTF
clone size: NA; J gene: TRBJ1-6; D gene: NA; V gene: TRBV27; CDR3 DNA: TGTGCCAGCAGTCCCGTCGAGTTATACTCCTATAATTCACCCCTCCACTTT; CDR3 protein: CASSPVELYSYNSPLHF
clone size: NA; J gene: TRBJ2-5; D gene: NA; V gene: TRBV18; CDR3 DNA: TGTGCCAGCTCACCACGTACTAGCAGAGAGACCCAGTACTTC; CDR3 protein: CASSPRTSRETQYF
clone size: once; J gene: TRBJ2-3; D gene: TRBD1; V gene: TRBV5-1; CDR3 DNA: TGCGCCAGCAGCTTCGGGGACAGGGGGCCAGATACGCAGTATTTT; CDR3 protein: CASSFGDRGPDTQYF
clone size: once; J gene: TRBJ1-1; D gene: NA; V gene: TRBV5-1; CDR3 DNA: TGCGCCAGCAGCTTCTTTCAGGGGATGGTGAACACTGAAGCTTTCTTT; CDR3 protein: CASSFFQGMVNTEAFF
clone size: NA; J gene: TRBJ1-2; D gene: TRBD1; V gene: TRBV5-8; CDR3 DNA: TGTGCCAGCAGCTTGAAGAGGGGGCGGGGTGATGGCTACACCTTC; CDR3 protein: CASSLKRGRGDGYTF
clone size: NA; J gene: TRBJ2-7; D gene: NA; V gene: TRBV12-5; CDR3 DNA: TGTGCTAGTGGTTTGAGGGGCAGCTACGAGCAGTACTTC; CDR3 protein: CASGLRGSYEQYF
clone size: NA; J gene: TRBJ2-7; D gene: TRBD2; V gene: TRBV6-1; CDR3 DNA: TGTGCCAGCAGTGTAGGGACTAGTCTTCTCCACGAGCAGTACTTC; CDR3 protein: CASSVGTSLLHEQYF
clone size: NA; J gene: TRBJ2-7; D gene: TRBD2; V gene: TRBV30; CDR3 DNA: TGTGCCTGGAGTGCGACTAGCGGCGAGCAGTACTTC; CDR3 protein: CAWSATSGEQYF
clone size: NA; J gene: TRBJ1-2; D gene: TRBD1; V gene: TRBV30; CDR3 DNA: TGTGCCTGGAGTGGGACCGGGACAGGGTTTAACTATGGCTACACCTTC; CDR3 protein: CAWSGTGTGFNYGYTF
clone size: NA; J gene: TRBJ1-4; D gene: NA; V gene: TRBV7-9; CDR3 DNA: TGTGCCAGCAGCTTAGAGCCCCGCCGGGATGAAAAACTGTTTTTT; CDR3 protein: CASSLEPRRDEKLFF
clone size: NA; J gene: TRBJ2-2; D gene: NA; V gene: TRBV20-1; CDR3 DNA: TGCAGTGCTAGGGCTTTAGGGGAGCTGTTTTTT; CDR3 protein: CSARALGELFF
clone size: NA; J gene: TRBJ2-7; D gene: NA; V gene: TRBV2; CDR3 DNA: TGTGCCAGCTACACCCACGAGCAGTACTTC; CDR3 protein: CASYTHEQYF
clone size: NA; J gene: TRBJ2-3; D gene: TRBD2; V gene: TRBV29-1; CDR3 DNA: TGCAGCGTTGAAGATCCTGGAGGACTAGCGGGGTTCACAGATACGCAGTATTTT; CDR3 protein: CSVEDPGGLAGFTDTQYF
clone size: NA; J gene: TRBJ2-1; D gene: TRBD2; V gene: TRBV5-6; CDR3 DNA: TGTGCCAGCAGCTACGGAGCGGGAGGTCCCTACAATGAGCAGTTCTTC; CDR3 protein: CASSYGAGGPYNEQFF
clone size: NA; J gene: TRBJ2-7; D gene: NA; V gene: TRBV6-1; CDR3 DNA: TGTGCCAGCAGGTTACAGGGGAGGATCCACGAGCAGTACTTC; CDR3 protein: CASRLQGRIHEQYF
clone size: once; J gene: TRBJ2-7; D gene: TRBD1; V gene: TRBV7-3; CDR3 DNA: TGTGCCAGCAGCTTAGGACAGGGGGCCTACGAGCAGTACTTC; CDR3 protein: CASSLGQGAYEQYF
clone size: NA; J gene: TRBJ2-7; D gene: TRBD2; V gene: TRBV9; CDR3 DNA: TGTGCCAGCAGCGTAGGCAGGACTAGCCTCTACGAGCAGTACTTC; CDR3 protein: CASSVGRTSLYEQYF
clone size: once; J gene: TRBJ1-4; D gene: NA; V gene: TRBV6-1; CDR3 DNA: TGTGCCAGCAGGGCTGAAAAACTGTTTTTT; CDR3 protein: CASRAEKLFF
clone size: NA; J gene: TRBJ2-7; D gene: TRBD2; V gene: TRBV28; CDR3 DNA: TGTGCCAGCAGTTCGACTAGCGGGAGGCGCTACGAGCAGTACTTC; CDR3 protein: CASSSTSGRRYEQYF
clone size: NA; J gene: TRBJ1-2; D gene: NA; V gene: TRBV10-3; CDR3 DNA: TGTGCCATCCTGGACGAGGGGGACTATGGCTACACCTTC; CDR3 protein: CAILDEGDYGYTF
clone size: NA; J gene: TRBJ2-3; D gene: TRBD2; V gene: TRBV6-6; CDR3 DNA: TGTGCCAGCAGGCTAGCGGGTTCTAGCACAGATACGCAGTATTTT; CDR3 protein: CASRLAGSSTDTQYF
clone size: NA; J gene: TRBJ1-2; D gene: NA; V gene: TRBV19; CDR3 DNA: TGTGCCAGTAGTATGCCGGAGTCATACTATGGCTACACCTTC; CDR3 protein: CASSMPESYYGYTF